This T cell receptor (beta chain) was identified in a study of metastatic and nonmetastatic thyroid tumors. Patients were all untreated before their thyroid surgery. Germline V gives CDR1 SGDLS, CDR2 YYNGEE. The CDR3 is 16 residues long. V lost 0 bases and J lost 0, with 11 bases in between. TCRdb re-processed the PCR reads through MiXCR. The table has over 45,000 clones, approximately 24% seen once. This clone was counted ten times or more. This clonotype originated in a male donor with papillary thyroid cancer or a benign thyroid nodule (not recorded which). Some clones in this sample may be carry-over from other donors' samples. The chain couples TRBV9 to TRBJ2-3, with D perhaps given as TRBD1 or TRBD2 (6 bases each). Material for sequencing was blood. CDR3 loop: CASSVAEGGSTDTQYF. In nucleotides, the CDR3 is TGTGCCAGCAGCGTAGCCGAGGGGGGAAGCACAGATACGCAGTATTTT.